Listed below are T cell receptor beta chains from one sample, sequenced in a study of shared clonotypes between healthy human individuals. Using immunoSEQ multiplex PCR, the repertoire was profiled, and TCRdb retains in-frame clones only, with some absent. Here the sample spans over a million clones, around 95% being singletons. The sample comprised naive CD4+ T cells sorted from blood. The receptor source for this set is a man younger than 40 in good health. CDR3s include the opening cysteine and the closing phenylalanine or tryptophan. Clone size is not always given. Where it is, it says once, few, many or a class for expanded clones.

abundance | v_gene | CDR3aa
. | TRBV2 | CASGGMMRETSEPSYEQYF
. | TRBV14 | CASSQPRGGLFGTGELFF
once | TRBV19 | CASSMDQDFNEQFF
. | TRBV9 | CASSVSPEYQETQYF
. | TRBV5-4 | CASSLGGPSSYNEQFF
. | TRBV28 | CASRSNTEAFF
. | TRBV19 | CASSGARQEAFNEQFF
. | TRBV6-1 | CASRRRDRSTDTQYF
. | TRBV18 | CASSPPGLGETQYF
. | TRBV18 | CASSPLGQGLGGYTF
. | TRBV2 | CASSPERAQYF
. | TRBV18 | CASSPGRDRAPDEQFF
. | TRBV10-2 | CASAGTSGSVGEQFF
. | TRBV19 | CASSRPGQYYEQYF
. | TRBV5-1 | CASSLGPGAGEQFF
. | TRBV19 | CASSSRPGQRDTGELFF
. | TRBV7-9 | CASSPGYEQYF
. | TRBV6-1 | CASSLLADPTYTQYF
once | TRBV9 | CASGPGQRSYEQYF
. | TRBV11-3 | CASSLRRGGEETQYF
. | TRBV2 | CAITDMETQYF
. | TRBV10-1 | CASSDGTGFYEQYF
few | TRBV25-1 | CASSAWTGVGANVLTF
. | TRBV29-1 | CSAVADNLYEQYF
. | TRBV6-1 | CASIGGLGNQPQHF
. | TRBV11-1 | CASSLGQGMNTEAFF
. | TRBV5-1 | CASSQLGLNTEAFF
. | TRBV6-6 | CATTTPVNTGELFF
once | TRBV4-3 | CASSQNLFDEQYF
. | TRBV28 | CASSYMPTGELFF
. | TRBV18 | CASSPETSGQSNEQFF
. | TRBV7-2 | CASTPSAGYEQFF
. | TRBV5-1 | CASSLTSGSMGWLGDTQYF
. | TRBV28 | CASRGAAIFKASYEQYF
. | TRBV28 | CASSFRHYGYTF
. | TRBV19 | CASSTPKGASYNEQFF
once | TRBV16 | CASSQIRAGGPYEQYF
. | TRBV7-2 | CASSPLAGNEQFF
. | TRBV28 | CASSQAPGEDTQYF
. | TRBV11-2 | CASRAQGVGNTIYF
. | TRBV5-1 | CASSLGQGADTQYF
. | TRBV7-2 | CASTFSFGGNTEAFF
. | TRBV30 | CAWSVSDTQFF
. | TRBV2 | CASSVAGETQYF
. | TRBV7-2 | CASSPFLTGTSSYEQYF
. | TRBV4-1 | CASSQGQGVNTEAFF
. | TRBV7-2 | CASSLFATGSYEQYF
. | TRBV29-1 | CSVDKAPGDYGYTF
. | TRBV7-9 | CASSPSGRAREQYF
few | TRBV2 | CASSKQGTGTEAFF
. | TRBV5-1 | CASTLRTGDNEQFF
. | TRBV5-1 | CASSTGTSGYEQYF
. | TRBV25-1 | CASSRGVAGGYEQYF
. | TRBV9 | CASSATGANTEAFF
. | TRBV2 | CASSEHTGELFF
once | TRBV4-1 | CASSQDWGILSNEQYF